This entry lists 30 T cell receptor beta chains sequenced from one sample in a study of T cells of healthy individuals. TCRdb analysed the 5' RACE reads with MiXCR anew, one entry per CDR3 protein. The repertoire holds about 96,000 distinct CDR3 sequences, roughly 15% seen once, with approximately 6% in the top ten. The receptors here all came from a human donor in good health.

This clonotype has more than one count but fewer than ten. This chain connects TRBV15 to TRBJ2-3; 7 positions match TRBD2. V lost 0 bases to trimming and J lost 4 bases; unmatched junction nucleotides: 7. This CDR3 spans 16 amino acids. The germline V gene encodes CDR1 LNHNV and CDR2 YYDKDF (reference sequence). The CDR3 here is CATSREGGGSADTQYF. As DNA, the CDR3 is TGTGCCACCAGCAGAGAAGGAGGCGGGAGCGCAGATACGCAGTATTTT. Using reference TRBV15 and TRBJ2-3 for the parts outside the CDR3, the full variable domain is DAMVIQNPRYQVTQFGKPVTLSCSQTLNHNVMYWYQQKSSQAPKLLFHYYDKDFNNEADTPDNFQSRRPNTSFCFLDIRSPGLGDTAMYLCATSREGGGSADTQYFGPGTRLTVL.

This clonotype turned up a few times. CDR3 nucleotide sequence: TGCGCCAGCAGCCAAAGGGACAGCAGTGGCTACACCTTC. Amino acids: CASSQRDSSGYTF. The rearrangement joins TRBV4-1 to TRBJ1-2, with 7 nucleotides matching TRBD1. This CDR3 is 13 amino acids long. With 2 bases clipped from V and 7 bases from J, the junction kept 4 bases outside the gene matches. Germline CDR1 reads MGHRA; CDR2 reads YSYEKL.

This clonotype came up a few times. The chain uses TRBV25-1 and TRBJ1-3; D possibly corresponds to TRBD1 (6 bases). This CDR3 comprises 14 residues. Germline V gene sequence: CDR1 MGHDK, CDR2 SYGVNS. The V end was cut by 8 bases, the J end by 7 bases, with 18 bases between. The DNA for the CDR3 is TGTGCCAGCGGACACAGGGCCGGGGGGAACACCATATATTTT. Its translation: CASGHRAGGNTIYF.

The genes are TRBV3-1 and TRBJ1-1, with D perhaps TRBD1 (5 bases). The CDR3 is 15 amino acids. CDR1 is LGHDT, CDR2 YNNKEL, per germline (reference sequence). V shed 0 bases and J shed 4 bases, with 12 bases lying between them. The CDR3 is CASSQDPIRGTEAFF. The CDR3 DNA sequence: TGTGCCAGCAGCCAAGACCCAATAAGGGGCACTGAAGCTTTCTTT.

This clonotype was observed a few times. The chain links TRBV20-1 to TRBJ2-5; D gene uncertain. CDR1 is DFQATT, CDR2 SNEGSKA, per germline (reference sequence). CDR3 size: 10 residues. The V end was cut by 5 bases, the J end by 7 bases, with 8 bases between. The CDR3 sequence is CSAPRGTQYF. The CDR3 DNA reads as TGCAGTGCTCCTCGCGGGACCCAGTACTTC.

The chain links TRBV7-6 to TRBJ2-1; 13 nucleotides match TRBD2. V lost 1 base to trimming and J lost 10 bases; unmatched junction nucleotides: 1. This CDR3 comprises 14 residues. Per germline, CDR1 SGHVS and CDR2 FNYEAQ. CDR3 in DNA: TGTGCCAGCAGCTTAGTGGGACTAGCGGGGGAGCAGTTCTTC. Its translation is CASSLVGLAGEQFF.

The sample holds a few counts of this clonotype. The V and J genes are TRBV19 and TRBJ1-5, with 9 bases lining up with TRBD1. Germline CDR1 reads LNHDA; CDR2 reads SQIVND (reference sequence). V was pared by 6 bases and J by 5 bases, with 11 bases of the junction left unmatched. This CDR3 region has 16 residues. The CDR3 loop is CASSPHRTGEDQPQHF. The CDR3 DNA follows: TGTGCCAGTAGCCCGCACCGGACAGGGGAGGATCAGCCCCAGCATTTT.

This chain uses TRBV28 with TRBJ2-7, with D possibly called TRBD1 or TRBD2 (5 bases each). This CDR3 comprises 15 residues. Trimming took 7 bases from V and 7 from J, leaving 23 bases between them. Germline V gene lookup returns CDR1 MDHEN and CDR2 SYDVKM. DNA for the CDR3: TGTGCCAGCACCCCGTTGGGGACGGACGCCTCGGAGCAGTACTTC. Amino acids: CASTPLGTDASEQYF.

This clonotype was counted ten times or more. The chain has TRBV2 and TRBJ1-2; 9 bases map to TRBD1. Per the germline V gene, CDR1 is SNHLY and CDR2 is FYNNEI. V shed 6 bases, J shed 3 bases, and the junction held 8 bases outside the gene matches. The CDR3 sequence is 15 residues long. In nucleotides, the CDR3 is TGTGCCAGCAGCTCACACGACAGGGGGTACTATGGCTACACCTTC. Amino acid sequence: CASSSHDRGYYGYTF.

This clonotype has more than one count but fewer than ten. The CDR3, as DNA: TGCGCCAGCAGCCAAGATATCGGGATATCCGGCGAGCAGTACTTC. Translation gives CASSQDIGISGEQYF. The chain employs TRBV4-1 and TRBJ2-7, with D perhaps TRBD2 (5 bases). This CDR3 has 15 residues. V lost 0 bases and J lost 6, with 15 bases in between. CDR1 and CDR2 (germline): MGHRA, YSYEKL.

This clonotype appeared many times. The chain joins TRBV20-1 to TRBJ2-2; the D is unclear. Germline CDR1 and CDR2: DFQATT and SNEGSKA (reference sequence). This CDR3 is 13 amino acids long. V dropped 7 bases and J dropped 1 base, with 10 bases sitting between them. DNA for the CDR3: TGCAGTGTCATGGTGGTGAACACCGGGGAGCTGTTTTTT. Protein sequence: CSVMVVNTGELFF.

As regards this clonotype: This may come from a read error, since a much larger clone is one base off. The V and J genes are TRBV14 and TRBJ1-6; no reliable D call. Trimming took 4 bases from V and 0 from J, leaving 10 bases between them. Germline CDR1 and CDR2: SGHDN and FVKESK. This CDR3 has 16 residues. The DNA for the CDR3 is TGTGCCAGCAGCCCTTTCACGAGCTCCTATAATTCACCCCTCCACTTT. This translates into CASSPFTSSYNSPLHF.

V gene TRBV7-9 combines with J gene TRBJ2-5; the D gene is possibly TRBD2 (5 bases). The CDR3 loop spans 15 amino acids. Per the germline V gene, CDR1 is SEHNR and CDR2 is FQNEAQ (reference sequence). V was trimmed by 1 base and J by 7 bases, leaving 16 bases between them. CDR3: CASSLGEYLSRTQYF. DNA of the CDR3: TGTGCCAGCAGCTTAGGGGAGTATCTCTCGAGGACCCAGTACTTC.

The chain links TRBV20-1 to TRBJ1-1; 9 bases map to TRBD1. V trimming: 5 bases; J trimming: 4 bases; junction bases outside the gene matches: 2. Germline loops: CDR1 DFQATT, CDR2 SNEGSKA (reference sequence). The CDR3 totals 12 residues. CDR3 sequence: CSARDRVTEAFF. For the CDR3, the DNA is TGCAGTGCTCGGGACAGGGTCACTGAAGCTTTCTTT.

The chain employs TRBV5-1 and TRBJ1-2; maybe TRBD1 (6 bases). Germline CDR1 reads SGHRS; CDR2 reads YFSETQ. Between the trimmed V and J ends, which lost 0 bases and 5 bases, there was a span of 14 bases. The CDR3 covers 15 residues. The CDR3 protein is CASSLAGTPGYGYTF. CDR3 sequence (DNA): TGCGCCAGCAGCTTGGCCGGGACACCGGGATATGGCTACACCTTC.

Only a few counts were recorded for this clonotype. The CDR3 loop is CASSFRQSSTDTQYF. The CDR3 bases are TGTGCCAGCAGTTTTCGCCAGTCTAGCACAGATACGCAGTATTTT. This chain joins TRBV28 and TRBJ2-3; D gene ambiguous. Germline CDR1 and CDR2: MDHEN and SYDVKM. The germline V and J ends were trimmed by 3 bases and 0 bases, with 10 bases remaining between them. This CDR3 has 15 amino acids.

The gene calls are TRBV5-1 and TRBJ1-2; 8 positions agree with TRBD1. This CDR3 contains 15 residues. Germline CDR1 and CDR2: SGHRS and YFSETQ. With 0 bases clipped from V and 4 bases from J, the junction kept 5 bases outside the gene matches. This CDR3 reads CASSLGTGRTYGYTF. CDR3 DNA sequence: TGCGCCAGCAGCTTGGGGACAGGGAGGACCTATGGCTACACCTTC.

Of note for this clonotype: One junction end disagrees with the germline gene, perhaps due to a read error. This chain joins TRBV5-1 and TRBJ1-2; 7 nucleotides agree with TRBD1. The CDR3 is made up of 16 amino acids. From germline, CDR1 is SGHRS and CDR2 YFSETQ. The CDR3 loop is CASSLGQPSTNYGYTF. CDR3 nucleotides: TGCGCCAGCAGTTTGGGACAGCCGAGTACTAACTATGGCTACACCTTC.

The table lists this clonotype with a few counts. The chain recombines TRBV20-1 with TRBJ1-5; TRBD1 matches 7 bases. The ends lost 3 bases at V and 7 bases at J; junction bases unmatched: 9. The CDR3 spans 14 residues. The germline gives CDR1 DFQATT, CDR2 SNEGSKA (reference sequence). CDR3 protein: CSARQGEWGQPQHF. The DNA of the CDR3 is TGCAGTGCTAGGCAGGGGGAATGGGGACAGCCCCAGCATTTT.

The rearrangement joins TRBV20-1 to TRBJ2-5, with 11 bases lining up with TRBD2. From germline, CDR1 is DFQATT and CDR2 SNEGSKA (reference sequence). This CDR3 has 14 residues. J lost 1 base, V lost 6 bases, and 4 bases had no gene match. CDR3 in DNA: TGCAGTGCCATGACTAGCGGGACCCAAGAGACCCAGTACTTC. Its protein product is CSAMTSGTQETQYF.

V gene TRBV20-1 combines with J gene TRBJ1-4; no reliable D call. The V and J ends lost 1 base and 3 bases respectively, with 9 bases between them. CDR3 length equals 14 residues. The germline V gene has CDR1 DFQATT and CDR2 SNEGSKA (reference sequence). The CDR3 nucleotides read TGCAGTGCTAGAGGGGTGCACCCTAATGAAAAACTGTTTTTT. It is translated as CSARGVHPNEKLFF.

This clonotype was recorded once. The chain employs TRBV9 and TRBJ1-1; possible D gene TRBD1, 5 bases. Germline assignment: CDR1 SGDLS and CDR2 YYNGEE. V lost 0 bases to trimming and J lost 0 bases, with 9 bases between them. CDR3 length: 15 amino acids. CDR3 protein: CASSVGYRMNTEAFF. The CDR3 DNA reads as TGTGCCAGCAGCGTAGGGTACAGGATGAACACTGAAGCTTTCTTT.

J is TRBJ2-1 and V is TRBV7-2, with D possibly matching TRBD2 (6 bases). Germline CDR1 and CDR2: SGHTA and FQGNSA. Trimming stripped 6 bases from V and 10 bases from J, with 22 bases between. CDR3 size: 15 residues. The CDR3 sequence is CASRRTGTGSYEQFF. The CDR3, as DNA: TGTGCCAGCAGACGCACCGGGACTGGGAGCTACGAGCAGTTCTTC.

On this clonotype itself: A much larger clone differs by one base, so this may be a read error. The gene calls are TRBV11-3 and TRBJ2-1; D unclear. The V end was cut by 0 bases, the J end by 13 bases, with 16 bases between. This CDR3 is 14 amino acids long. In germline, CDR1 is SGHNT, CDR2 YENEEA. Written as DNA, the CDR3 is TGTGCCAGCAGCTTAGATCCCAGCTCGGTTGATCAGTTCTTC. This translates into CASSLDPSSVDQFF. Full variable domain (remainder filled in from reference TRBV11-3 and TRBJ2-1): EAGVVQSPRYKIIEKKQPVAFWCNPISGHNTLYWYLQNLGQGPELLIRYENEEAVDDSQLPKDRFSAERLKGVDSTLKIQPAELGDSAVYLCASSLDPSSVDQFFGPGTRLTVL.

V and J are TRBV20-1 and TRBJ1-5; D is perhaps TRBD1 (5 bases). Deletions cut 0 bases from V and 4 bases from J, with 13 bases between. This CDR3 is built from 15 residues. Germline V gene lookup returns CDR1 DFQATT and CDR2 SNEGSKA (reference sequence). Here the CDR3 reads CSAREQGWSNQPQHF. In DNA, the CDR3 is TGCAGTGCTAGAGAGCAGGGATGGTCGAATCAGCCCCAGCATTTT.

The chain joins TRBV3-1 to TRBJ2-3; 7 nucleotides match TRBD2. Germline V CDR1 and CDR2: LGHDT, YNNKEL (reference sequence). Losses at the gene ends were 9 bases for V and 5 bases for J; bases not matched to a gene: 8. The CDR3 has 13 residues. CDR3 DNA: TGTGCCAGTCGTAGACTAGCAGAAGATACGCAGTATTTT. It translates to CASRRLAEDTQYF.

The chain couples TRBV28 to TRBJ1-1; D ambiguous. This CDR3 has 12 amino acids. With 8 bases removed from V and 7 bases from J, the gap between germline ends came to 14 bases. Germline CDR1 reads MDHEN; CDR2 reads SYDVKM. Here the CDR3 reads CASGLVGGEAFF. CDR3 sequence (DNA): TGTGCCAGCGGGTTGGTAGGAGGTGAAGCTTTCTTT.

This clonotype was found a few times. The gene calls are TRBV5-1 and TRBJ1-1; D not certain. Trimming cost V 1 base and J 5 bases, with 12 bases left between them. The CDR3 runs 14 residues. The germline V gene has CDR1 SGHRS and CDR2 YFSETQ. The CDR3 protein is CASSLTRPTTEAFF. CDR3 sequence (DNA): TGCGCCAGCAGCTTGACCCGACCAACGACTGAAGCTTTCTTT. The whole variable domain, filled in from reference TRBV5-1 and TRBJ1-1, reads KAGVTQTPRYLIKTRGQQVTLSCSPISGHRSVSWYQQTPGQGLQFLFEYFSETQRNKGNFPGRFSGRQFSNSRSEMNVSTLELGDSALYLCASSLTRPTTEAFFGQGTRLTVV.

The rearrangement joins TRBV7-3 to TRBJ2-3; 9 bases are a match to TRBD2. The CDR3 has 15 amino acids. Germline V CDR1 and CDR2: SGHTA, FQGTGA. Trimming removed 5 bases from V and 6 bases from J; junction bases left unmatched: 9. CDR3 loop: CASSAQAGGLDTQYF. CDR3 in DNA: TGTGCCAGCAGCGCCCAAGCGGGGGGCCTGGATACGCAGTATTTT.

The chain links TRBV25-1 to TRBJ2-7; 9 bases are shared with TRBD1. The CDR3 is made up of 16 amino acids. Germline assignment: CDR1 MGHDK and CDR2 SYGVNS. The ends lost 9 bases at V and 2 bases at J; junction bases unmatched: 14. For the CDR3, the DNA is TGTGCCAGTCTGCTTTTGTGGACAGGGGCCCCCTACGAGCAGTACTTC. It codes for CASLLLWTGAPYEQYF.